This T cell receptor (beta chain) originates from a study of human T cells and chemical hapten exposure. Study at large: Donors were sensitized with 2% DPC on the upper inner arm.

Noted time point: pre-sensitization, week 0. Treatment: therapeutic diphenylcyclopropenone sensitization with weekly scalp DPC. With respect to this clonotype: Its antigen is still unknown.

This CDR3 contains 14 residues. Germline V gene sequence: CDR1 LNHDA, CDR2 SQIVND (reference sequence). The V and J ends lost 7 bases and 0 bases, in that order; junction bases with no gene match: 5. Regarding the study as a whole: TCRs at a frequency above 1 in 1000 stayed unchanged with DPC sensitization.

TCRdb recomputed calls from the RACE reads with MiXCR, one row per CDR3 protein. Of 95,000 to 100,000 distinct CDR3 sequences listed, 11% were seen once; the top ten hold approximately 3.1%. The sample here was whole blood, taken in connection with sensitization to the hapten diphenylcyclopropenone (DPC). The gene calls are TRBV19 and TRBJ2-7; 8 positions match TRBD1. This TCR was sampled from a woman aged 55-75 years with alopecia areata. Some clones in this sample may be carry-over from other donors' samples. CDR3 region: CASKQGGTSYEQYF. CDR3 nucleotide sequence: TGTGCCAGTAAACAGGGGGGTACCTCCTACGAGCAGTACTTC.